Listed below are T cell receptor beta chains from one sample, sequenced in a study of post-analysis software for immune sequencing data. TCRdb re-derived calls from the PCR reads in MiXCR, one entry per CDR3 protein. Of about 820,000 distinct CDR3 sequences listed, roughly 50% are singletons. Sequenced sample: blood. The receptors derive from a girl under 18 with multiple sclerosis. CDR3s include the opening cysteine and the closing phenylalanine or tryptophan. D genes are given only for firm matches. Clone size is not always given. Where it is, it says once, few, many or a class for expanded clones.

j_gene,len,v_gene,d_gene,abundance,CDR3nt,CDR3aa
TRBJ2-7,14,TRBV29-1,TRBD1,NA,TGCAGCGTTGAAGAACACAGGGGTTCGTACGAGCAGTACTTC,CSVEEHRGSYEQYF
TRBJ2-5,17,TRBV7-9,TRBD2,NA,TGTGCCAGCAGCCCACCCGGACTAGGGTTGGTCCAGGAGACCCAGTACTTC,CASSPPGLGLVQETQYF
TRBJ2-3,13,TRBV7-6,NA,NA,TGTGCCAGCAGCTTAGTAAGGCGAGGTACGCAGTATTTT,CASSLVRRGTQYF
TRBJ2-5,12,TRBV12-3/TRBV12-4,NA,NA,TGTGCCAGCAGACTAGCCGCGGAGACCCAGTACTTC,CASRLAAETQYF
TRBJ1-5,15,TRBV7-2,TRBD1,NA,TGTGCCAGCAGCCCCACACAGGGGAGGTCTCAGCCCCAGCATTTT,CASSPTQGRSQPQHF
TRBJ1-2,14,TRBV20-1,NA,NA,TGCAGTGCTAGCGCTTTAGGGTCGAACTATGGCTACACCTTC,CSASALGSNYGYTF
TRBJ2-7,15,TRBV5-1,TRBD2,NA,TGCGCCAGCAGTTTCGGCAGTCGGGGGGGATACGAGCAGTACTTC,CASSFGSRGGYEQYF
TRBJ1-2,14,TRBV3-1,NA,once,TGTGCCAGCAGCCCATACGATATGGGCTATGGCTACACCTTC,CASSPYDMGYGYTF
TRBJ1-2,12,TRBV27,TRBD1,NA,TGTGCCACCCACGGGACAGGCGGGGGCTACACCTTC,CATHGTGGGYTF
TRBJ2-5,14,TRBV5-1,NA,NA,TGCGCCAGCAGCGTATCAAGCAGCCAAGAGACCCAGTACTTC,CASSVSSSQETQYF
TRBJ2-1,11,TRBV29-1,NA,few,TGCAGCGTTGCTTTGGGAAATGAGCAGTTCTTC,CSVALGNEQFF
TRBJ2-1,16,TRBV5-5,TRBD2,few,TGTGCCAGCAGCTGGAAGAGCGGGGGAGGTTACAATGAGCAGTTCTTC,CASSWKSGGGYNEQFF
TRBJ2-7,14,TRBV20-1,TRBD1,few,TGCAGTGCCCCACGACAGGGAATTGCCTACGAGCAGTACTTC,CSAPRQGIAYEQYF
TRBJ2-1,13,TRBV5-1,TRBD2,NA,TGCGCCAGCCGACTAGCTCCCGAGGATGAGCAGTTCTTC,CASRLAPEDEQFF
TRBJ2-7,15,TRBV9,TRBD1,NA,TGTGCCAGCAGCGCTGGGGGACAGGGCGCCTACGAGCAGTACTTC,CASSAGGQGAYEQYF
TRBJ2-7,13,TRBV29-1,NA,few,TGCAGCGTCGAAGGGGGTAGCCCCTACGAGCAGTACTTC,CSVEGGSPYEQYF
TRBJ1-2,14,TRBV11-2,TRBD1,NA,TGTGCCAGCAGCTTAATCGACAGGGTGCATGGCTACACCTTC,CASSLIDRVHGYTF
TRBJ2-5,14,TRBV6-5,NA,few,TGTGCCAGCAGTCGACACAGGGTGGGAGAGACCCAGTACTTC,CASSRHRVGETQYF
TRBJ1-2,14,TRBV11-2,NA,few,TGTGCCAGCAGCTTAGAGGGAGTAGTCTATGGCTACACCTTC,CASSLEGVVYGYTF
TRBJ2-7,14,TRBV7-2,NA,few,TGTGCCAGCAGCTTCGGGACATATTCCTACGAGCAGTACTTC,CASSFGTYSYEQYF
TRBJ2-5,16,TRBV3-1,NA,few,TGTGCCAGCAGCCAAGATCTGTTGGTGGGAGTGGAGACCCAGTACTTC,CASSQDLLVGVETQYF
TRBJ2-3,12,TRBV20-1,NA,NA,TGCAGTGCTAGAAACCCCATTGATACGCAGTATTTT,CSARNPIDTQYF
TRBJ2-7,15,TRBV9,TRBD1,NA,TGTGCCAGCAGCCCGGGGGACAGGGTGACCTACGAGCAGTACTTC,CASSPGDRVTYEQYF
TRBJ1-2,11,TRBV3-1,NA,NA,TGTGCCAGCGGGGGTCCGCGGGGCTACACCTTC,CASGGPRGYTF
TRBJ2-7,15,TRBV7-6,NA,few,TGTGCCAGCAGCTTAGCGCCTCTCAGATCCTACGAGCAGTACTTC,CASSLAPLRSYEQYF
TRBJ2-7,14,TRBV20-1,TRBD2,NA,TGCAGTGCTCTCCCCCTAGCGGAATCCTACGAGCAGTACTTC,CSALPLAESYEQYF
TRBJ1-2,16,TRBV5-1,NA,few,TGCGCCAGCAGCTTGGGTGGATCCTCTCCCCGCTATGGCTACACCTTC,CASSLGGSSPRYGYTF
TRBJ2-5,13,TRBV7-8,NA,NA,TGTGCCAGCAGCCCCCAAAACAGCGAGACCCAGTACTTC,CASSPQNSETQYF
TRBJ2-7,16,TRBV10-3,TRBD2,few,TGTGCCATCAGTGAGGTGCTAGCGGGGGATACCTACGAGCAGTACTTC,CAISEVLAGDTYEQYF
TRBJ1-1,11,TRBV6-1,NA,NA,TGTGCCAGCAGTTTACTAGGCGAAGCTTTCTTT,CASSLLGEAFF